Listed below are T cell receptor beta chains from one sample, sequenced in a study of technical replicates of blood from a handful of donors. The assay was immunoSEQ multiplex PCR, and TCRdb's table has in-frame clones only and misses some. Here the sample spans around 80,000 clones, roughly 94% being singletons. Sequenced material: T cells isolated from PBMCs. These receptors were taken from a human donor in good health. Both conserved end residues are part of each CDR3. D genes are given only for firm matches. Some rows mark clone size as missing; the rest say once, few, many or name a class of expanded clone.

d_gene | j_gene | v_gene | abundance | CDR3aa | CDR3nt
TRBD2 | TRBJ2-7 | TRBV9 | NA | CASSAAGAPINEQYF | TGTGCCAGCAGCGCCGCGGGAGCCCCCATCAACGAGCAGTACTTC
TRBD1 | TRBJ1-1 | TRBV29-1 | once | CSVRQGDVNTEAFF | TGCAGCGTCAGACAGGGGGATGTGAACACTGAAGCTTTCTTT
NA | TRBJ2-2 | TRBV6-5 | NA | CASSYLVGGEGELFF | TGTGCCAGCAGTTATCTCGTCGGTGGAGAGGGGGAGCTGTTTTTT
TRBD1 | TRBJ1-2 | TRBV6-6 | NA | CASSYRDRDGGYTF | TGTGCCAGCAGTTACCGGGACAGGGACGGGGGCTACACCTTC
NA | TRBJ1-5 | TRBV28 | NA | CASRITGSGQPQHF | TGTGCCAGCAGGATAACAGGGAGCGGCCAGCCCCAGCATTTT
NA | TRBJ1-2 | TRBV6-5 | NA | CASSIRQGPYGYTF | TGTGCCAGTTCTATTCGGCAGGGTCCCTATGGCTACACCTTC
TRBD2 | TRBJ2-1 | TRBV9 | NA | CASSPLADSYNEQFF | TGTGCCAGCAGCCCCCTAGCGGACTCCTACAATGAGCAGTTCTTC
NA | TRBJ2-3 | TRBV6-6 | NA | CASSQTDTQYF | TGTGCCAGCAGTCAGACAGATACGCAGTATTTT
TRBD2 | TRBJ2-3 | TRBV5-1 | once | CASSLTSGRFLDTQYF | TGCGCCAGCAGCTTGACTAGCGGGAGGTTTTTAGATACGCAGTATTTT
TRBD1 | TRBJ1-2 | TRBV29-1 | NA | CSGATGGLGYTF | TGCAGCGGTGCCACAGGGGGCCTTGGCTACACCTTC
NA | TRBJ1-1 | TRBV5-4 | NA | CASSSGQQAFF | TGTGCCAGCAGTTCCGGACAGCAAGCTTTCTTT
NA | TRBJ2-5 | TRBV9 | NA | CASSVGLQGRETQYF | TGTGCCAGCAGCGTAGGGCTACAGGGTCGAGAGACCCAGTACTTC
NA | TRBJ1-2 | TRBV6-5 | NA | CASSYSVEANYGYTF | TGTGCCAGCAGTTACTCCGTGGAGGCTAACTATGGCTACACCTTC
TRBD2 | TRBJ2-7 | TRBV27 | NA | CASSLYPAGGAYEQYF | TGTGCCAGCAGTCTCTATCCAGCGGGAGGGGCCTACGAGCAGTACTTC
TRBD1 | TRBJ1-4 | TRBV5-1 | NA | CASSPGQVEEKLFF | TGCGCCAGCAGCCCCGGACAGGTTGAGGAAAAACTGTTTTTT
NA | TRBJ2-2 | TRBV2 | NA | CASRQNTGELFF | TGTGCCAGCAGACAGAACACCGGGGAGCTGTTTTTT
NA | TRBJ2-1 | TRBV7-6 | NA | CASSLISSESGYNEQFF | TGTGCCAGCAGCTTAATTTCCTCGGAGTCCGGGTACAATGAGCAGTTCTTC
NA | TRBJ2-7 | TRBV19 | NA | CASSIVGGSSYEQYF | TGTGCCAGTAGTATAGTAGGCGGTAGCTCCTACGAGCAGTACTTC